This T cell receptor (beta chain) derives from a study of T cell responses to AZD1222 COVID-19 vaccine. The study's findings and limits: Recipients of AZD1222 seropositive at baseline numbered only five or six. After the peak T cell response, and only then, were repertoires sampled. Donors in the cohort were predominantly white British and more often female, and clonal diversity was possibly underestimated. Among spike-specific TCRs, nearly half reportedly target unmutated variant regions.

Germline CDR1 GTSNPN, CDR2 SVGIG (reference sequence). This CDR3 has 12 residues. Trimming removed 8 bases from V and 7 bases from J, with 18 bases in between. Comment on this clone: No antigen is known for it.

The data were produced by immunoSEQ multiplex PCR, yet TCRdb's version contains in-frame clones alone and is incomplete. The data show more than 85,000 clones, approximately 90% seen once. The sequenced sample was peripheral blood, obtained on day 0 of AZD1222 vaccination. This rearrangement joins TRBV30 to TRBJ2-7; tentatively, D is TRBD2 (7 bases). This receptor was taken from an adult in good health. Here the CDR3 DNA reads TGTGCCGGAGGGGGGGCTTACGGGGAGCAGTACTTC. It is translated as CAGGGAYGEQYF. Variable domain in full (rest from reference TRBV30 and TRBJ2-7): SQTIHQWPATLVQPVGSPLSLECTVEGTSNPNLYWYRQAAGRGLQLLFYSVGIGQISSEVPQNLSASRPQDRQFILSSKKLLLSDSGFYLCAGGGAYGEQYFGPGTRLTVT.